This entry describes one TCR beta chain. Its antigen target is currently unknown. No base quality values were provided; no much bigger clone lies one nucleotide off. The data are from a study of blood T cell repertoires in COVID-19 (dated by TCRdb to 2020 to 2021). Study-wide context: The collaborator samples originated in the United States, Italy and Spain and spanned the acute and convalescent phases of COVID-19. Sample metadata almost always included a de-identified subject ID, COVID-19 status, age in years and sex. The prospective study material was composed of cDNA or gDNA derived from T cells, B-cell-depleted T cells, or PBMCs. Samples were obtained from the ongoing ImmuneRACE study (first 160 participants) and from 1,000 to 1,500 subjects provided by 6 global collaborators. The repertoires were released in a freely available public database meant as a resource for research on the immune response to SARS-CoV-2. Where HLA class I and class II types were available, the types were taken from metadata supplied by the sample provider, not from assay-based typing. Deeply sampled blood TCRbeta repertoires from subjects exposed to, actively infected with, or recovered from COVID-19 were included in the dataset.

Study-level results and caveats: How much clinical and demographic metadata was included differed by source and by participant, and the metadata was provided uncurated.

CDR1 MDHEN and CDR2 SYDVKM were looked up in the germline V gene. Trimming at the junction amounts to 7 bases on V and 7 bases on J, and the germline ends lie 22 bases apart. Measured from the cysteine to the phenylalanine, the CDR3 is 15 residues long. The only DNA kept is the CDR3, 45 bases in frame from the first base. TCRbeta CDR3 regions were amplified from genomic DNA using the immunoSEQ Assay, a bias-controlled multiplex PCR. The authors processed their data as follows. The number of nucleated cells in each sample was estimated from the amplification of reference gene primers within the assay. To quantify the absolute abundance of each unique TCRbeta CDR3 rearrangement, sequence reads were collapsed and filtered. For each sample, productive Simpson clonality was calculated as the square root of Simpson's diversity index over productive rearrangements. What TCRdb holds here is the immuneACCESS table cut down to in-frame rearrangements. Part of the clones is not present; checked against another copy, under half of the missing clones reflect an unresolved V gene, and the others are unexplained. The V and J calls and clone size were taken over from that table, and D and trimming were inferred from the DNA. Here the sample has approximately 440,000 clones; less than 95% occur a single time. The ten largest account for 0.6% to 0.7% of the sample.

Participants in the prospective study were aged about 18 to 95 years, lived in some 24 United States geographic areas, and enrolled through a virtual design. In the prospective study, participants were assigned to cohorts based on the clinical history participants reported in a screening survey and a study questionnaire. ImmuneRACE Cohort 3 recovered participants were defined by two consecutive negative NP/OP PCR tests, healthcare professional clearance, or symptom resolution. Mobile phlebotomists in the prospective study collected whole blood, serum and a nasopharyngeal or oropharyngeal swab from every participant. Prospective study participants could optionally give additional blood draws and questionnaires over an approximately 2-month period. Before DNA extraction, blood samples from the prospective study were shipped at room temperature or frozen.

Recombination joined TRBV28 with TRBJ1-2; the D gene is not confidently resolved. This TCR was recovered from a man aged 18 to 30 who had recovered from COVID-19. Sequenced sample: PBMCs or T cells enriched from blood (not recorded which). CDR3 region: CASTPGVPPYGGYTF. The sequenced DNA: TGTGCCAGCACCCCAGGCGTCCCTCCCTATGGTGGCTACACCTTC.